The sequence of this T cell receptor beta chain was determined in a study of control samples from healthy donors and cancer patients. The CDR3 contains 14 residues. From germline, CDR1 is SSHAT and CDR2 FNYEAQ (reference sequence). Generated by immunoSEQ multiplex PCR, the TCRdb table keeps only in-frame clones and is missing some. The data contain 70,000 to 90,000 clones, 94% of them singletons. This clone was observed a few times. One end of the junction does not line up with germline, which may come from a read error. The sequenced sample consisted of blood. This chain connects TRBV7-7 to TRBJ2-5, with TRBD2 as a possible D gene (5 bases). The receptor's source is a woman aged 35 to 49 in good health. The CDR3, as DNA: TGTGCTAGCAGCCGTGACCCGGGAAGCGGGACCCAGTACTTC. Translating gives CASSRDPGSGTQYF.